This T cell receptor beta chain was observed in a study of blood T cell repertoires in COVID-19 (dated by TCRdb to the early 2020s). General notes on the study: Collaborator samples came from the United States, Italy and Spain and covered acute and convalescent phases of COVID-19. The material from the prospective study consisted of cDNA or gDNA derived from T cells, B-cell-depleted T cells, or PBMCs. Subjects who had been exposed to COVID-19, were actively infected with it, or had recovered from it provided the deeply sampled blood TCRbeta repertoires that made up the dataset. The repertoires were made available in a free public database intended to serve as a resource for research on the immune response to SARS-CoV-2. Samples were obtained from the ongoing ImmuneRACE study (first 160 participants) and from about 1,300 subjects provided by 6 global collaborators. Nearly every sample came with metadata listing a de-identified subject ID, COVID-19 status, age in years and sex. Where HLA class I and class II types were available, the types were taken from metadata supplied by the sample provider, not from assay-based typing.

Whole blood was collected in K2EDTA tubes by collaborating institutions according to the institutions' own protocols. For TCRbeta analysis, collaborators shipped samples as frozen whole blood, isolated PBMCs, or DNA extracted from either of those sample types. TCRbeta CDR3 regions were amplified from genomic DNA by means of the immunoSEQ Assay, a bias-controlled multiplex PCR. From the authors' description of their analysis: Nucleated cell counts per sample were estimated from amplification of reference gene primers within the assay. Sequence reads were collapsed and filtered to measure the absolute abundance of every unique TCRbeta CDR3 rearrangement. For each sample, productive Simpson clonality was calculated as the square root of Simpson's diversity index over productive rearrangements. TCRdb mirrors the immuneACCESS table, restricted to in-frame sequences. Some clones are absent from its copies; in checked studies, under half trace to an unresolved V gene, and the reason for the others is unknown. The V and J calls and clone size were taken over from that table, and D and trimming were inferred from the DNA. This sample comprises 110,000 to 150,000 clones, approximately 92% of them detected only once. Jointly, the top ten make up around 3.3% of the sample.

The full study reports these points: Clinical and demographic metadata were provided uncurated, with the amount varying by source and participant.

In this sample, this clone turned up once. Its antigen remains unidentified. No base-level quality is on record; no much larger clone is a single base apart. For CDR1 and CDR2, the germline V gene lists KGHDR and SFDVKD. The CDR3 measures 20 amino acids from cysteine to phenylalanine. The kept DNA is CDR3 alone, 60 bases in frame from the first base. At the junction V is shortened by 6 bases and J by 0 bases; bases outside the gene matches: 12. This clonotype originated in a woman aged 60-70 years with active COVID-19. The V and J genes are TRBV24-1 and TRBJ2-1; 14 bases in between match TRBD2. Sequenced material: peripheral blood. The CDR3: CATSTPGLAGVANSYNEQFF. The nucleotide sequence reads TGTGCCACCAGTACCCCGGGACTAGCGGGAGTAGCTAACTCCTACAATGAGCAGTTCTTC.